Below, one T cell receptor beta chain is given with its context. Its antigen is not known. The data originate from a study of OX40 agonist ivuxolimab in advanced cancers. Whole-study context: Patients received ivuxolimab, an intravenous treatment, every 2 weeks at 0.01 to 10 mg/kg.

Sequencing used immunoSEQ multiplex PCR; TCRdb keeps in-frame clones, though not all of them. The sample yields tens of thousands of clones, approximately 85% seen once. Study outcomes and limitations: Researchers did not determine the expanded peripheral T cells' antigen specificity. The mean number of expanded clones was higher in CD8+ T cells than in CD4+. Low clonal expansion, among the lowest seen, marked partial responders at 0.1-3.0 mg/kg.

Germline CDR1 is LGHNA and CDR2 is YSLEER. The CDR3 totals 17 residues. The V end lost 0 bases, the J end lost 1 base, and 14 bases lay between the germline ends. The specimen was CD4+ or CD8+ T cells sorted from blood, collected in a trial of the OX40 agonist ivuxolimab. The sequence was collected from an adult with an advanced solid tumor such as melanoma, head and neck, liver or kidney cancer. The V gene is TRBV4-3, the J gene TRBJ2-3, with D possibly matching TRBD1 (6 bases). DNA of the CDR3: TGCGCCAGCAGCCAAGATGAGTCCAGGGGCGGCACAGATACGCAGTATTTT. This sequence encodes CASSQDESRGGTDTQYF.